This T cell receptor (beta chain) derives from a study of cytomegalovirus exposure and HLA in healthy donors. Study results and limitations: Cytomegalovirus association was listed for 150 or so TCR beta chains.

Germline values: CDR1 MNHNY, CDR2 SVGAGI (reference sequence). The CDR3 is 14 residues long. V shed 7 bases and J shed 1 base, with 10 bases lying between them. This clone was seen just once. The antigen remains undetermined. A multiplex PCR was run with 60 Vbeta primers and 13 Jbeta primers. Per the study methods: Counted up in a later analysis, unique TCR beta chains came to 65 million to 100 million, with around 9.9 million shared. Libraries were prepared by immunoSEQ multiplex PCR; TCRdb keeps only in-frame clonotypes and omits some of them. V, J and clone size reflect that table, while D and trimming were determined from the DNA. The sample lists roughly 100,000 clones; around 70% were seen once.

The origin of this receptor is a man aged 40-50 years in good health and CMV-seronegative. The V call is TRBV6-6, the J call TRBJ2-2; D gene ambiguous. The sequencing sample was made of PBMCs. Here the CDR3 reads CASTKSENTGELFF. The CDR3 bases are TGTGCCAGCACCAAAAGCGAGAACACCGGGGAGCTGTTTTTT.